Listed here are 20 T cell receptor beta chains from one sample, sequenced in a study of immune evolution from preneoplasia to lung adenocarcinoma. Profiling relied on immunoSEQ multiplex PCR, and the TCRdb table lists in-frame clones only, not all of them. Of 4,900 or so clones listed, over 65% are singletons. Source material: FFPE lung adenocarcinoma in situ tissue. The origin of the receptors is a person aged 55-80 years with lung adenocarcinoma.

In DNA, the CDR3 is TGCGCCAGCAGCCAAGCTCGCCAACTCCACTCTGGAAACACCATATATTTT. The encoded protein is CASSQARQLHSGNTIYF. This chain uses TRBV4-3 with TRBJ1-3; D remains unclear. CDR1 is LGHNA and CDR2 is YSLEER in the germline V gene. The CDR3 covers 17 residues. V shed 1 base and J shed 0 bases, with 13 bases lying between them.

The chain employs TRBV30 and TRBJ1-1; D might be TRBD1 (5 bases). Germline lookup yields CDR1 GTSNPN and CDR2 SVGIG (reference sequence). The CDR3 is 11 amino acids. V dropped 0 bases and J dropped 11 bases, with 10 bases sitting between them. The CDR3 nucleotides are TGTGCCTGGAGTGTACGCAGGGCCGCTTTCTTT. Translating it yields CAWSVRRAAFF.

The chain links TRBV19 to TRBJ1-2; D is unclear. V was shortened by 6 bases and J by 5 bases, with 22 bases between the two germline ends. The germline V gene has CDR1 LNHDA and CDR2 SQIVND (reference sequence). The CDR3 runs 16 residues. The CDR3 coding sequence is TGTGCCAGTAGCGCCGCTTCCGGGAGGAACTTATATGGCTACACCTTC. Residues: CASSAASGRNLYGYTF.

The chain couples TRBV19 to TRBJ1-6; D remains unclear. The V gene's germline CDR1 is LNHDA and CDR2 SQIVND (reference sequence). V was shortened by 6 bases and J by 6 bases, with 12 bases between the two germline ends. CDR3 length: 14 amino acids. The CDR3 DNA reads TGTGCCAGTAGATCCCCCTTTTTTAATTCACCCCTCCACTTT. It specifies CASRSPFFNSPLHF.

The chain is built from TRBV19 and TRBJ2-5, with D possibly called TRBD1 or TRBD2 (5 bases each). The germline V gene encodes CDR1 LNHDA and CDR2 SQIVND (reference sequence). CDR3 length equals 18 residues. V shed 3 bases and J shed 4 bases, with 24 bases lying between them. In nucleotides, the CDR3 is TGTGCCAGTAGTATTAGCCACAGGAAGGGAGAGAGAGGAGAGACCCAGTACTTC. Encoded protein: CASSISHRKGERGETQYF.

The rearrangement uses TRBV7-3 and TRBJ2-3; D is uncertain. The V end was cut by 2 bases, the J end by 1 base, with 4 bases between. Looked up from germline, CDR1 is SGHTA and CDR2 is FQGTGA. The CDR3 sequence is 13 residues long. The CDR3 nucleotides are TGTGCCAGCAGCTTACTAGGCACAGATACGCAGTATTTT. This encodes CASSLLGTDTQYF.

Here the CDR3 DNA reads TGTGCCAGCAGCTTGGACCAGGGTCAGACCCAGTACTTC. Translating it yields CASSLDQGQTQYF. The J gene is TRBJ2-5, the V gene TRBV5-4; D might be TRBD1 (5 bases). This CDR3 region has 13 residues. Germline V gives CDR1 SGHNT, CDR2 YYREEE (reference sequence). Trimming left V 0 bases short and J 6 bases short, with 9 bases between.

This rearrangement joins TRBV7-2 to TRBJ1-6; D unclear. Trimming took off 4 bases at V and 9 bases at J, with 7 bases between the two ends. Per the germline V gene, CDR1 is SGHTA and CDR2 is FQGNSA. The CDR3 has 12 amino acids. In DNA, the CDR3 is TGTGCCAGCAGCTCCCTGTCTTCACCCCTCCACTTT. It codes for CASSSLSSPLHF.

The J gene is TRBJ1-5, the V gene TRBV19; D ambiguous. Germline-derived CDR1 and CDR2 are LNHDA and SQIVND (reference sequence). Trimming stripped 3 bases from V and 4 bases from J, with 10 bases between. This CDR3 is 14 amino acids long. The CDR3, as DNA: TGTGCCAGTAGTATCTGGAACAGTAATCAGCCCCAGCATTTT. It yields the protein CASSIWNSNQPQHF.

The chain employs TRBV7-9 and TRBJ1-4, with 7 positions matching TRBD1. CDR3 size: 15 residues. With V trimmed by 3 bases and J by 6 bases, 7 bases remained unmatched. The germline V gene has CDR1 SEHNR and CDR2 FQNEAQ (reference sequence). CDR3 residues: CASSLNTGVDEKLFF. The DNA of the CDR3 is TGTGCCAGCAGCTTGAATACAGGGGTCGATGAAAAACTGTTTTTT. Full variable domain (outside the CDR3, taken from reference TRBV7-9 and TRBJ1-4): DTGVSQNPRHKITKRGQNVTFRCDPISEHNRLYWYRQTLGQGPEFLTYFQNEAQLEKSRLLSDRFSAERPKGSFSTLEIQRTEQGDSAMYLCASSLNTGVDEKLFFGSGTQLSVL.

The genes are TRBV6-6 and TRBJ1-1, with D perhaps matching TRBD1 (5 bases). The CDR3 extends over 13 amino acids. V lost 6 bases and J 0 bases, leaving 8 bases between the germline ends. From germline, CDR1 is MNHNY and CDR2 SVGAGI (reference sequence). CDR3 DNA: TGTGCCAGCAGGGACACAGTGAACACTGAAGCTTTCTTT. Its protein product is CASRDTVNTEAFF.

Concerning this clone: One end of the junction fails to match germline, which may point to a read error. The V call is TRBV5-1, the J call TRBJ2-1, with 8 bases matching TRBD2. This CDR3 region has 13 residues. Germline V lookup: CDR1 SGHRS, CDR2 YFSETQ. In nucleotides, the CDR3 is TGCGCCAGCAGCTCGGAACCGACTAGCGTGTCCCTCTTC. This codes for CASSSEPTSVSLF. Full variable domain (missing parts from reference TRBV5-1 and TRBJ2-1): KAGVTQTPRYLIKTRGQQVTLSCSPISGHRSVSWYQQTPGQGLQFLFEYFSETQRNKGNFPGRFSGRQFSNSRSEMNVSTLELGDSALYLCASSSEPTSVSLFGPGTRLTVL.

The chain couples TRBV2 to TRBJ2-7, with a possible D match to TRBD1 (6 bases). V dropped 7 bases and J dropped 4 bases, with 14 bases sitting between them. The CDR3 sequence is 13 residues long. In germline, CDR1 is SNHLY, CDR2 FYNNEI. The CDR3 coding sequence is TGTGCCAGCACTATCGTGGGGGCATACGAGCAGTACTTC. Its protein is CASTIVGAYEQYF.

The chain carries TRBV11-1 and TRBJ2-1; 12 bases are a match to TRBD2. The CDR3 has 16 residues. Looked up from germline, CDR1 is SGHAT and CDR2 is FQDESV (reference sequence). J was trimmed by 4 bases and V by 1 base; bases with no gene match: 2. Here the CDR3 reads CASSLELAGGYNEQFF. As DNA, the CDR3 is TGTGCCAGCAGCTTAGAACTAGCGGGGGGTTACAATGAGCAGTTCTTC.

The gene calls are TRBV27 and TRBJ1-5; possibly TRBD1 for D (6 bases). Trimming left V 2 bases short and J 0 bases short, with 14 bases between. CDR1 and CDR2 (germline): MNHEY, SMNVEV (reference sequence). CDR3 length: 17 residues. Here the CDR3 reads CASSLRSTGYSNQPQHF. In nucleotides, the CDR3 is TGTGCCAGCAGTTTAAGGTCGACAGGATATAGCAATCAGCCCCAGCATTTT.

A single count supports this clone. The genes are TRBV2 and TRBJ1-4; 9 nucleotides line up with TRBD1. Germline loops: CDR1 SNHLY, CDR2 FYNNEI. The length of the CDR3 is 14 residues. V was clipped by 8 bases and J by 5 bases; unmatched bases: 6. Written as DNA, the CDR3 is TGTGCCAGCGAAACCGGGACAGGGAATGAAAAACTGTTTTTT. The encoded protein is CASETGTGNEKLFF.

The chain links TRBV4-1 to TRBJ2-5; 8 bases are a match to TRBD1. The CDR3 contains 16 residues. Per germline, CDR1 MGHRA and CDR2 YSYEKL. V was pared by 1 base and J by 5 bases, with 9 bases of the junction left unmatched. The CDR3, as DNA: TGCGCCAGCAGCCAAGCGCCGGGACAGGCGGGGGAGACCCAGTACTTC. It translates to CASSQAPGQAGETQYF.

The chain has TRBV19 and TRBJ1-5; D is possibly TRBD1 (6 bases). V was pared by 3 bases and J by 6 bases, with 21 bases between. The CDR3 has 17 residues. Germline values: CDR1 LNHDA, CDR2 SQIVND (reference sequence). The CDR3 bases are TGTGCCAGTAGTATGGGTCCCTCTGGGGGGCTCGGTCAGCCCCAGCATTTT. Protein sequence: CASSMGPSGGLGQPQHF.

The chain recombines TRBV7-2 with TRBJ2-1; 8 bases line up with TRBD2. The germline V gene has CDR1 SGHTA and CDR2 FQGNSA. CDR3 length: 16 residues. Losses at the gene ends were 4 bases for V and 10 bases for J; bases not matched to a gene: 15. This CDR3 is CASSSQAGVLLGEQFF. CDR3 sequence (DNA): TGTGCCAGCAGCTCCCAAGCGGGGGTTCTTCTGGGCGAGCAGTTCTTC.

This chain's CDR3 is CATSRELNRGRDSPLHF. CDR3 coding DNA: TGTGCCACCAGCAGAGAGTTAAACAGGGGCCGGGATTCACCCCTCCACTTT. V gene TRBV15 combines with J gene TRBJ1-6; 7 bases are shared with TRBD1. The ends lost 0 bases at V and 8 bases at J; junction bases unmatched: 10. The CDR3 spans 17 residues. Germline-derived CDR1 and CDR2 are LNHNV and YYDKDF (reference sequence).